Presented here are 18 T cell receptor beta chains from one specimen sequenced in a study of Ad26.COV2.S vaccination and SARS-CoV-2 variants. The protocol was immunoSEQ multiplex PCR, while the TCRdb copy is restricted to in-frame clones and leaves out a portion. Among 350,000 to 400,000 clones listed, approximately 90% were seen once. Treatment in this sample: some 19 received Ad26.COV2.S at low or high dose, single or two shots; 5 received placebo; per-sample allocation not given. Sampling was done on day 63 after the first vaccine or placebo injection. The sequenced sample was peripheral blood, obtained in a trial of Ad26.COV2.S vaccine versus placebo. Receptors were obtained from a person between 18 and 60 years old who received the Ad26.COV2.S COVID-19 vaccine or a placebo.

CDR3 bases: TGTGCCAGCAGCGTAGGTGGAGGGACGAGTGGCTACACCTTC. Translating gives CASSVGGGTSGYTF. The V gene is TRBV9, the J gene TRBJ1-2, with a tentative D call TRBD1 (5 bases). The CDR3 covers 14 residues. Germline V gene lookup returns CDR1 SGDLS and CDR2 YYNGEE. V lost 0 bases and J 7 bases, leaving 13 bases between the germline ends.

V usage is TRBV6-6 and J usage is TRBJ2-5; 7 bases match TRBD1. CDR1 is MNHNY, CDR2 SVGAGI, per germline (reference sequence). Germline trimming cut 5 bases from V and 4 bases from J; bases unmatched to any gene: 7. There are 14 residues in the CDR3. CDR3 region: CASSLYRGTETQYF. The CDR3 DNA sequence: TGTGCCAGCAGTCTCTACAGGGGAACAGAGACCCAGTACTTC.

There are a few counts of this clone. CDR3 sequence: CASSLQGRYEQYF. CDR3 DNA: TGTGCCAGCAGCCTCCAGGGCCGCTACGAGCAGTACTTC. This sequence joins TRBV3-1 (or the pseudogene TRBV3-2) and TRBJ2-7; possible D gene TRBD1, 5 bases. The germline CDR1 and CDR2 sequences are LGHDT and YNNKEL (reference sequence). The CDR3 runs 13 residues. Trimming cost V 4 bases and J 3 bases, with 10 bases left between them.

This sequence joins TRBV24-1 and TRBJ2-7; the match to TRBD2 covers 9 bases. Germline V gives CDR1 KGHDR, CDR2 SFDVKD. The CDR3 spans 16 residues. V gave up 4 bases and J gave up 3 bases; unmatched junction bases: 9. CDR3 coding DNA: TGTGCCACCAGTGAGCCGGCGGTAGCGGGAGACTACGAGCAGTACTTC. It is translated as CATSEPAVAGDYEQYF.

V usage is TRBV5-6 and J usage is TRBJ1-3, with D tentatively TRBD1 (5 bases). CDR1 and CDR2 from the germline V gene are SGHDT and YYEEEE. The CDR3 spans 15 residues. The ends were cut back, 2 bases at V and 2 bases at J, with 11 bases in the middle. DNA of the CDR3: TGTGCCAGCAGCTTCGGGACTGTGGCTGGAAACACCATATATTTT. It codes for CASSFGTVAGNTIYF.

The chain carries TRBV27 and TRBJ1-1; possibly TRBD1 for D (6 bases). The germline V gene encodes CDR1 MNHEY and CDR2 SMNVEV (reference sequence). This CDR3 spans 15 amino acids. Trimming took off 0 bases at V and 2 bases at J, with 10 bases between the two ends. The CDR3 nucleotides read TGTGCCAGCAGTTTATCGGCAGGGGCCAACACTGAAGCTTTCTTT. Amino acids: CASSLSAGANTEAFF.

The rearrangement uses TRBV5-1 and TRBJ1-1; tentative D call: TRBD1 (6 bases). This CDR3 is 15 amino acids long. Germline assignment: CDR1 SGHRS and CDR2 YFSETQ. The V end lost 5 bases, the J end lost 2 bases, and 16 bases lay between the germline ends. CDR3 amino acids: CASRPIRGGNTEAFF. Written as DNA, the CDR3 is TGCGCCAGCAGGCCGATCAGGGGTGGAAACACTGAAGCTTTCTTT.

A single count supports this clone. In DNA form, the CDR3 reads TGTGCCAGCAGCCACCCTCAAGGGCGGGAGAGCTCCTACAATGAGCAGTTCTTC. Protein: CASSHPQGRESSYNEQFF. This chain connects TRBV3-1 (or the pseudogene TRBV3-2) to TRBJ2-1, with TRBD2 matching 7 bases. The V gene end was trimmed by 3 bases and the J gene end by 0 bases; junction bases not matched to a gene: 11. The CDR3 is 18 residues long. Germline V lookup: CDR1 LGHDT, CDR2 YNNKEL (reference sequence).

This chain joins TRBV6-2 or TRBV6-3 and TRBJ2-3; maybe TRBD1 (5 bases). The CDR3 loop spans 15 amino acids. V lost 0 bases and J 3 bases, leaving 10 bases between the germline ends. Per the germline V gene, CDR1 is MNHEY and CDR2 is SVGEGT. CDR3 in DNA: TGTGCCAGCAGTTACTCAGCCAGGGTGACAGATACGCAGTATTTT. Translating gives CASSYSARVTDTQYF.

The chain has TRBV5-4 and TRBJ2-1; 9 nucleotides align to TRBD2. The CDR3 is 15 amino acids. V lost 2 bases to trimming and J lost 7 bases; unmatched junction nucleotides: 7. CDR1 is SGHNT and CDR2 is YYREEE in the germline V gene (reference sequence). CDR3 coding DNA: TGTGCCAGCAGCTTTGGGCGGGAGGGCACGAATGAGCAGTTCTTC. It specifies CASSFGREGTNEQFF.

The chain joins TRBV10-3 to TRBJ1-6; D is possibly TRBD1 (6 bases). CDR1 is ENHRY, CDR2 SYGVKD, per germline. The CDR3 consists of 13 residues. V was pared by 10 bases and J by 8 bases, with 15 bases between. DNA of the CDR3: TGTGCCAGTGGCGGGGGCCGGGATTCACCCCTCCACTTT. Translation gives CASGGGRDSPLHF.

The CDR3 loop reads CACRVDYNEQFF. The CDR3 DNA is TGTGCCTGTCGTGTGGATTACAATGAGCAGTTCTTC. This chain links TRBV30 with TRBJ2-1; no clear D gene. Trimming took 6 bases from V and 4 from J, leaving 10 bases between them. Looked up from germline, CDR1 is GTSNPN and CDR2 is SVGIG (reference sequence). CDR3 size: 12 residues.

This clone was seen a few times. This rearrangement joins TRBV19 to TRBJ1-4, with D perhaps TRBD1 (5 bases). This CDR3 has 12 residues. Per the germline V gene, CDR1 is LNHDA and CDR2 is SQIVND (reference sequence). V was cut by 5 bases and J by 8 bases, with 9 bases left in between. CDR3 DNA sequence: TGTGCCAGTAGTGAACACAGGGAAAAACTGTTTTTT. The encoded protein is CASSEHREKLFF.

The chain recombines TRBV18 with TRBJ1-1, with 7 positions matching TRBD1. This CDR3 comprises 15 residues. Losses at the gene ends were 2 bases for V and 4 bases for J; bases not matched to a gene: 7. CDR1 and CDR2 from the germline V gene are KGHSH and LQKENI. The CDR3 is CASSPRQGRGTEAFF. The CDR3, as DNA: TGTGCCAGCTCACCAAGACAGGGTCGGGGCACTGAAGCTTTCTTT.

This chain connects TRBV27 to TRBJ1-2, with D possibly being TRBD1 (5 bases). The V end lost 3 bases, the J end lost 4 bases, and 18 bases lay between the germline ends. Per germline, CDR1 MNHEY and CDR2 SMNVEV (reference sequence). This CDR3 is built from 16 residues. The CDR3 is CASSFPDKGRIYGYTF. In nucleotides, the CDR3 is TGTGCCAGCAGTTTCCCCGATAAGGGACGGATCTATGGCTACACCTTC.

The rearrangement uses TRBV5-1 and TRBJ1-1; D is undetermined. V lost 0 bases, J lost 0 bases, and 9 bases lay in between. The CDR3 runs to 15 residues. The germline CDR1 and CDR2 sequences are SGHRS and YFSETQ. CDR3 region: CASSLEPLMNTEAFF. In DNA, the CDR3 is TGCGCCAGCAGCTTGGAGCCCCTTATGAACACTGAAGCTTTCTTT.

The chain carries TRBV12-3 or TRBV12-4 and TRBJ1-1, with D unresolved. CDR3 length: 13 amino acids. V was shortened by 2 bases and J by 11 bases, with 15 bases between the two germline ends. This CDR3 is CASSLQEIGPAFF. The CDR3, as DNA: TGTGCCAGCAGTTTACAGGAAATCGGTCCGGCTTTCTTT.

V is TRBV6-2 or TRBV6-3 and J is TRBJ2-2; 9 positions match TRBD2. With 0 bases clipped from V and 9 bases from J, the junction kept 14 bases outside the gene matches. This CDR3 comprises 18 residues. Germline loops: CDR1 MNHEY, CDR2 SVGEGT. The CDR3 bases are TGTGCCAGCAGTTACTCGTTCATTAGCGGGAGAGACCACCGGGAGCTGTTTTTT. Protein product: CASSYSFISGRDHRELFF.